The 19 T cell receptor beta chains presented below share a single source sample, sequenced in a study of cytomegalovirus exposure and HLA in healthy donors. PCR employed 60 Vbeta and 13 Jbeta primers. TCRdb keeps only in-frame clones here, not all; method: immunoSEQ multiplex PCR. This table holds some 140,000 clones, around three quarters found once. Sequencing used PBMCs. The source is a man aged 18 to 30 in good health and CMV-seronegative.

The chain uses TRBV4-2 and TRBJ1-6; a weak D match, TRBD1 (6 bases). This CDR3 region has 17 residues. Germline loops: CDR1 LGHNA, CDR2 YNFKEQ. V lost 0 bases and J 5 bases, leaving 14 bases between the germline ends. The DNA for the CDR3 is TGTGCCAGCAGCCAAGAGCCAGGGGTAGCAAATAATTCACCCCTCCACTTT. This sequence encodes CASSQEPGVANNSPLHF.

The rearrangement joins TRBV4-2 to TRBJ1-5; 7 nucleotides match TRBD1. Germline loops: CDR1 LGHNA, CDR2 YNFKEQ. The length of the CDR3 is 18 residues. V dropped 0 bases and J dropped 6; count of bases not matched to a gene: 14. CDR3 residues: CASSQDPPRTGRSQPQHF. DNA of the CDR3: TGTGCCAGCAGCCAAGATCCGCCGAGGACAGGACGTAGTCAGCCCCAGCATTTT.

A few counts support this clone. The chain uses TRBV2 and TRBJ1-4; TRBD1 might be the D (5 bases). V lost 6 bases and J lost 8, with 7 bases in between. There are 11 residues in the CDR3. Germline V lookup: CDR1 SNHLY, CDR2 FYNNEI. CDR3: CASRTGEKLFF. The CDR3, as DNA: TGTGCCAGCAGAACAGGAGAAAAACTGTTTTTT. Using reference TRBV2 and TRBJ1-4 for the parts outside the CDR3, the full variable domain is EPEVTQTPSHQVTQMGQEVILRCVPISNHLYFYWYRQILGQKVEFLVSFYNNEISEKSEIFDDQFSVERPDGSNFTLKIRSTKLEDSAMYFCASRTGEKLFFGSGTQLSVL.

The chain couples TRBV6-6 to TRBJ2-2; 10 positions agree with TRBD1. After removal of 7 bases from V and 5 bases from J, the junction contained 4 bases not matched to a gene. Germline-derived CDR1 and CDR2 are MNHNY and SVGAGI (reference sequence). The CDR3 is made up of 14 amino acids. The CDR3 here is CASTPDRGTGELFF. CDR3 sequence (DNA): TGTGCCAGCACCCCGGACAGGGGGACCGGGGAGCTGTTTTTT.

The V call is TRBV6-5, the J call TRBJ2-1; a weak D match, TRBD1 (7 bases). The CDR3 contains 16 residues. The V end lost 0 bases, the J end lost 1 base, and 10 bases lay between the germline ends. Germline CDR1 reads MNHEY; CDR2 reads SVGAGI. Here the CDR3 DNA reads TGTGCCAGCAGTTACTCGCAGGGGGGTTCCTACAATGAGCAGTTCTTC. The encoded protein is CASSYSQGGSYNEQFF.

The gene calls are TRBV27 and TRBJ1-6, with 12 bases fitting TRBD1. Per germline, CDR1 MNHEY and CDR2 SMNVEV (reference sequence). V lost 5 bases to trimming and J lost 12 bases; unmatched junction nucleotides: 5. This CDR3 spans 14 amino acids. CDR3 bases: TGTGCCAGCAGTCCAGGGACAGGGGGCTTACCCCTCCACTTT. Protein sequence: CASSPGTGGLPLHF.

The DNA of the CDR3 is TGTGCTAGTGGTTTGTGGACAGGGGGCGGAACTGAAGCTTTCTTT. Its protein product is CASGLWTGGGTEAFF. The chain couples TRBV12-5 to TRBJ1-1; the match to TRBD1 covers 11 bases. Trimming at V came to 2 bases and at J to 5 bases, leaving 4 bases not matched to a gene. This CDR3 region has 15 residues. CDR1 LGHNT and CDR2 FRNRAP come from the germline V gene.

The CDR3 here is CASTKRDEQFF. The CDR3 DNA is TGTGCCAGCACCAAGAGGGATGAGCAGTTCTTC. This chain uses TRBV18 with TRBJ2-1; D is possibly TRBD2 (5 bases). Deletions cut 8 bases from V and 8 bases from J, with 10 bases between. The CDR3 is made up of 11 amino acids. Per germline, CDR1 KGHSH and CDR2 LQKENI.

This clone occurred once. J is TRBJ1-1 and V is TRBV6-5, with 8 bases matching TRBD1. V was clipped by 8 bases and J by 0 bases; unmatched bases: 2. This CDR3 spans 13 amino acids. Germline V CDR1 and CDR2: MNHEY, SVGAGI. CDR3 sequence reads: CASGDRMNTEAFF. CDR3 bases: TGTGCCAGCGGGGACAGGATGAACACTGAAGCTTTCTTT.

The chain is built from TRBV6-5 and TRBJ1-4; no firm D call. The CDR3 runs 15 residues. The germline V gene has CDR1 MNHEY and CDR2 SVGAGI. Trimming pared 0 bases from V and 8 bases from J, leaving 13 bases between. For the CDR3, the DNA is TGTGCCAGCAGTTACTCGTGGGGAGGGCAAGAAAAACTGTTTTTT. Its protein product is CASSYSWGGQEKLFF.

The chain has TRBV5-1 and TRBJ2-5; 9 bases are shared with TRBD1. The DNA end is a closer match to TRBJ2-7, so the J assignment may be wrong. This CDR3 comprises 14 residues. Germline CDR1 and CDR2: SGHRS and YFSETQ. The CDR3 loop is CASSEGTGPYEQYF. The CDR3, as DNA: TGCGCCAGCAGCGAGGGGACAGGGCCCTACGAGCAGTACTTC.

The genes are TRBV6-5 and TRBJ2-3, with D maybe TRBD1 (5 bases). V was cut by 8 bases and J by 3 bases, with 15 bases left in between. Germline CDR1 MNHEY, CDR2 SVGAGI. The CDR3 totals 14 residues. The CDR3 DNA sequence: TGTGCCAGCTCTGAGCCGCCAGGGACAGATACGCAGTATTTT. It yields the protein CASSEPPGTDTQYF.

In the case of this clone: An end of the junction differs from the germline gene, which may be a read error. The gene calls are TRBV6-5 and TRBJ1-5, with 9 positions matching TRBD1. In germline, CDR1 is MNHEY, CDR2 SVGAGI. The CDR3 totals 16 residues. The CDR3 is CAGSSSGTGSNQPQHF. The DNA for the CDR3 is TGTGCCGGCAGTTCCTCCGGGACAGGGAGCAATCAGCCCCAGCATTTT.

CDR3 sequence (DNA): TGCGCCAGCAGTGAGTCGATTCCTGGGGCAGGTTACTATTCCAAAAACATTCAGTACTTC. It yields the protein CASSESIPGAGYYSKNIQYF. This sequence joins TRBV10-2 and TRBJ2-4; the D gene is possibly TRBD1 (5 bases). The CDR3 spans 20 residues. Germline CDR1 reads WSHSY; CDR2 reads SAAADI. The ends were cut back, 0 bases at V and 2 bases at J, with 23 bases in the middle.

The gene calls are TRBV7-2 and TRBJ2-2; 8 bases line up with TRBD1. The CDR3 has 15 residues. Germline V gene lookup returns CDR1 SGHTA and CDR2 FQGNSA. V trimming: 7 bases; J trimming: 1 base; junction bases outside the gene matches: 5. The DNA for the CDR3 is TGTGCCAGCAACCTCGGACAGGGGAACACCGGGGAGCTGTTTTTT. The encoded protein is CASNLGQGNTGELFF.

The rearrangement links TRBV5-8 to TRBJ2-2; the match to TRBD2 covers 8 bases. V was clipped by 4 bases and J by 4 bases; unmatched bases: 9. The CDR3 runs to 16 residues. The germline V gene has CDR1 SGHTS and CDR2 YDEGEE. The CDR3 sequence is CASSPPAGGVTGELFF. In DNA form, the CDR3 reads TGTGCCAGCAGCCCCCCTGCGGGGGGAGTCACCGGGGAGCTGTTTTTT.

The V and J genes are TRBV2 and TRBJ1-1; no firm D call. The CDR3 consists of 14 residues. V lost 6 bases and J lost 0, with 11 bases in between. Germline-derived CDR1 and CDR2 are SNHLY and FYNNEI. The CDR3 DNA follows: TGTGCCAGCAGGTTGGAGAGCATGAACACTGAAGCTTTCTTT. Translating it yields CASRLESMNTEAFF.

The chain has TRBV6-6 and TRBJ1-5; 9 positions match TRBD1. Germline trimming cut 10 bases from V and 9 bases from J; bases unmatched to any gene: 4. The germline CDR1 and CDR2 sequences are MNHNY and SVGAGI (reference sequence). This CDR3 comprises 11 residues. The CDR3 DNA follows: TGTGCCACCGGGACAGGGCGGCCCCAGCATTTT. It encodes CATGTGRPQHF.

About this clone itself: Other DNA sequences from this sample encode an identical CDR3 as well. The V and J genes are TRBV4-3 and TRBJ2-5; 8 bases line up with TRBD2. CDR3 size: 13 residues. Per germline, CDR1 LGHNA and CDR2 YSLEER. Germline trimming cut 4 bases from V and 5 bases from J; bases unmatched to any gene: 3. The CDR3 is CASSPGGGETQYF. As DNA, the CDR3 is TGCGCCAGCAGCCCGGGCGGGGGGGAGACCCAGTACTTC.